The 6 T cell receptor beta chains below were found in one sample sequenced in a study of blood T cell repertoires in COVID-19. Using immunoSEQ multiplex PCR, the repertoire was profiled, and TCRdb retains in-frame clones only, with some absent. Here the sample spans roughly 250,000 clones, about 87% being singletons. Sequencing was carried out using peripheral blood. The receptors come from a man in his sixties who had recovered from COVID-19.

The CDR3 sequence: CASSVILNTGELFF. CDR3 nucleotide sequence: TGTGCCAGCAGTGTTATTTTGAACACCGGGGAGCTGTTTTTT. The chain combines TRBV6-4 with TRBJ2-2, with D unclear. The V end was cut by 4 bases, the J end by 1 base, with 7 bases between. This CDR3 comprises 14 residues. From germline, CDR1 is MRHNA and CDR2 SNTAGT.

The chain couples TRBV5-4 to TRBJ2-2; 8 nucleotides line up with TRBD1. V lost 5 bases and J lost 4; bases outside the gene matches: 7. CDR1 is SGHNT, CDR2 YYREEE, per germline (reference sequence). The CDR3 runs 15 residues. The CDR3 here is CASSPGQGPTGELFF. CDR3 nucleotides: TGTGCCAGCAGTCCAGGACAGGGACCCACCGGGGAGCTGTTTTTT. The variable domain in full, with the rest retrieved from reference TRBV5-4 and TRBJ2-2, is ETGVTQSPTHLIKTRGQQVTLRCSSQSGHNTVSWYQQALGQGPQFIFQYYREEENGRGNFPPRFSGLQFPNYSSELNVNALELDDSALYLCASSPGQGPTGELFFGEGSRLTVL.

The rearrangement links TRBV7-8 to TRBJ1-1, with 10 bases identical to TRBD1. The CDR3 is made up of 18 amino acids. Trimming took 3 bases from V and 1 from J; bases not matched to a gene: 11. CDR1 and CDR2 from the germline V gene are SGHVS and FQNEAQ. The CDR3 coding sequence is TGTGCCAGCAGCTTGGGGGGCGGGACAGGGGCGCGGAACACTGAAGCTTTCTTT. It translates to CASSLGGGTGARNTEAFF.

This clone showed up just once. The chain links TRBV6-6 to TRBJ1-2; D possibly corresponds to TRBD1 (6 bases). The CDR3 contains 11 residues. Germline values: CDR1 MNHNY, CDR2 SVGAGI (reference sequence). Trimming pared 8 bases from V and 6 bases from J, leaving 10 bases between. The CDR3 reads CASYRADGYTF. CDR3 bases: TGTGCCAGCTACAGGGCCGATGGCTACACCTTC.

The V call is TRBV11-1, the J call TRBJ1-2; TRBD1 agrees at 7 bases. The junction had 11 bases not matched to a gene; V was cut back by 3 bases and J by 7 bases. The V gene's germline CDR1 is SGHAT and CDR2 FQDESV (reference sequence). The CDR3 sequence is 15 residues long. CDR3 in amino acids: CASSFGRTGEFGYTF. The CDR3 DNA reads TGTGCCAGCAGCTTTGGGAGGACAGGAGAATTTGGCTACACCTTC.

The chain combines TRBV19 with TRBJ1-1; 8 bases fit TRBD1. V gave up 4 bases and J gave up 11 bases; unmatched junction bases: 15. The CDR3 runs to 15 residues. Per germline, CDR1 LNHDA and CDR2 SQIVND (reference sequence). Written as DNA, the CDR3 is TGTGCCAGTAGTAAGGGAGGACAGGGCTCTCGAGCGGCTTTCTTT. Its translation: CASSKGGQGSRAAFF.